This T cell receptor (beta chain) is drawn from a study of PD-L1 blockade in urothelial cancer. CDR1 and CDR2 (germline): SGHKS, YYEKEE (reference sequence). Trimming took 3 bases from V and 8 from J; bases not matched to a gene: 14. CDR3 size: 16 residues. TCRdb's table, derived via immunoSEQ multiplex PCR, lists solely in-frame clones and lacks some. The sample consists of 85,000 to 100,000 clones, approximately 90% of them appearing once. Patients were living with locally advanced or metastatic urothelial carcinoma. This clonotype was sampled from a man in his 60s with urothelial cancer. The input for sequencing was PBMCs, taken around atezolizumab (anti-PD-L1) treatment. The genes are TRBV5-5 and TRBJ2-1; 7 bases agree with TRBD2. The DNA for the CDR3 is TGTGCCAGCAGCTGGCGGGGAATTCTGGGGGGGGATGAGCAGTTCTTC. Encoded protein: CASSWRGILGGDEQFF.